These 12 T cell receptor beta chains were all obtained from the same sample, sequenced in a study of PD-1 blockade in classical Hodgkin lymphoma. All the patients suffered relapse after autologous stem cell transplantation, and brentuximab vedotin exposure differed. Clones were read by immunoSEQ multiplex PCR, and TCRdb kept only the in-frame ones, dropping some. The repertoire holds tens of thousands of clones, with around 84% as singletons. The starting material was peripheral blood mononuclear cells (PBMCs), obtained at baseline. The receptors were sampled from a human donor with classical Hodgkin lymphoma.

The chain carries TRBV5-1 and TRBJ1-2, with TRBD1 identical over 7 bases. The CDR3 covers 15 residues. Germline-derived CDR1 and CDR2 are SGHRS and YFSETQ. J was trimmed by 2 bases and V by 0 bases; bases with no gene match: 4. CDR3 in amino acids: CASSLERQGNYGYTF. The CDR3, as DNA: TGCGCCAGCAGCTTGGAGAGACAGGGAAACTATGGCTACACCTTC. Complete variable domain (other parts from reference TRBV5-1 and TRBJ1-2): KAGVTQTPRYLIKTRGQQVTLSCSPISGHRSVSWYQQTPGQGLQFLFEYFSETQRNKGNFPGRFSGRQFSNSRSEMNVSTLELGDSALYLCASSLERQGNYGYTFGSGTRLTVV.

V is TRBV7-9 and J is TRBJ1-1; D is possibly TRBD1 (5 bases). The ends were cut back, 5 bases at V and 0 bases at J, with 10 bases in the middle. The CDR3 totals 14 residues. Germline loops: CDR1 SEHNR, CDR2 FQNEAQ (reference sequence). CDR3 sequence: CASSRQPMNTEAFF. The CDR3 DNA is TGTGCCAGCAGCCGACAGCCTATGAACACTGAAGCTTTCTTT.

The chain uses TRBV7-9 and TRBJ2-3; D gene ambiguous. The V and J ends lost 1 base and 0 bases respectively, with 11 bases between them. CDR3 size: 16 residues. Germline V gene data show CDR1 as SEHNR and CDR2 as FQNEAQ (reference sequence). The CDR3 DNA reads as TGTGCCAGCAGCTTAGTCGGCGGAGTTAGCACAGATACGCAGTATTTT. Its translation is CASSLVGGVSTDTQYF.

The chain recombines TRBV2 with TRBJ1-5, with 7 bases identical to TRBD1. CDR3 length equals 14 residues. Per germline, CDR1 SNHLY and CDR2 FYNNEI. V trimming: 6 bases; J trimming: 0 bases; junction bases outside the gene matches: 2. CDR3 protein: CASRGQFSNQPQHF. Written as DNA, the CDR3 is TGTGCCAGCAGGGGACAGTTTAGCAATCAGCCCCAGCATTTT.

This clone was observed once. The chain links TRBV5-1 to TRBJ2-3, with D possibly being TRBD1 or TRBD2 (8 bases each). The CDR3 is 15 residues long. From germline, CDR1 is SGHRS and CDR2 YFSETQ. V was pared by 2 bases and J by 6 bases, with 16 bases between. DNA for the CDR3: TGCGCCAGCAGCTTACTAGCGGACAGGGCGGATACGCAGTATTTT. Translated, it gives CASSLLADRADTQYF. Based on the CDR3 plus reference TRBV5-1 and TRBJ2-3, the full variable domain is KAGVTQTPRYLIKTRGQQVTLSCSPISGHRSVSWYQQTPGQGLQFLFEYFSETQRNKGNFPGRFSGRQFSNSRSEMNVSTLELGDSALYLCASSLLADRADTQYFGPGTRLTVL.

This rearrangement joins TRBV13 to TRBJ1-2; D gene ambiguous. CDR1 and CDR2 (germline): PRHDT, FYEKMQ (reference sequence). The CDR3 is 10 residues long. Trimming pared 5 bases from V and 10 bases from J, leaving 8 bases between. CDR3 DNA sequence: TGTGCCAGCAGCAGCTTCGACTACACCTTC. Translating gives CASSSFDYTF.

This clone came up once. J is TRBJ2-7 and V is TRBV27, with TRBD2 matching over 7 bases. Per the germline V gene, CDR1 is MNHEY and CDR2 is SMNVEV (reference sequence). J was trimmed by 6 bases and V by 6 bases; bases with no gene match: 20. The length of the CDR3 is 17 residues. The CDR3 loop is CASSPLQVSGVAGEQYF. Written as DNA, the CDR3 is TGTGCCAGCAGCCCCCTCCAGGTAAGCGGGGTAGCTGGCGAGCAGTACTTC.

The chain has TRBV6-5 and TRBJ2-5; TRBD1 is a possible D gene (6 bases). CDR3 length equals 14 residues. Per the germline V gene, CDR1 is MNHEY and CDR2 is SVGAGI. Deletions cut 2 bases from V and 0 bases from J, with 7 bases between. CDR3 nucleotides: TGTGCCAGCAGTTACCGGGACAACCAAGAGACCCAGTACTTC. This translates into CASSYRDNQETQYF.

This CDR3 is CASSDGTGGNQPQHF. The CDR3 coding sequence is TGTGCCAGCAGCGACGGGACAGGGGGCAATCAGCCCCAGCATTTT. The J gene is TRBJ1-5, the V gene TRBV2, with 10 nucleotides matching TRBD1. Germline CDR1 reads SNHLY; CDR2 reads FYNNEI. The CDR3 extends over 15 amino acids. V lost 6 bases to trimming and J lost 2 bases; unmatched junction nucleotides: 4.

This chain joins TRBV4-1 and TRBJ1-1; D is ambiguous. The V gene's germline CDR1 is MGHRA and CDR2 YSYEKL. The CDR3 has 16 residues. V was trimmed by 1 base and J by 4 bases, leaving 16 bases between them. CDR3 residues: CASSQVLAASGTEAFF. CDR3 DNA sequence: TGCGCCAGCAGCCAAGTATTGGCAGCCTCAGGCACTGAAGCTTTCTTT.

This chain links TRBV5-1 with TRBJ2-3; D unresolved. Between the trimmed V and J ends, which lost 4 bases and 0 bases, there was a span of 9 bases. The CDR3 totals 14 residues. Per germline, CDR1 SGHRS and CDR2 YFSETQ. The CDR3 region has the DNA TGCGCCAGCAGCAAACAGTCTAGCACAGATACGCAGTATTTT. Residues: CASSKQSSTDTQYF.

The table lists this clone with a few counts. The chain has TRBV7-9 and TRBJ1-2, with D possibly TRBD1 on 6 matching bases. Germline CDR1 reads SEHNR; CDR2 reads FQNEAQ (reference sequence). This CDR3 has 15 amino acids. V was shortened by 0 bases and J by 4 bases, with 12 bases between the two germline ends. The CDR3 region is CASSLAEGGVYGYTF. In DNA, the CDR3 is TGTGCCAGCAGCTTAGCGGAGGGGGGCGTCTATGGCTACACCTTC. Looking up the rest from reference TRBV7-9 and TRBJ1-2 gives the full variable domain: DTGVSQNPRHKITKRGQNVTFRCDPISEHNRLYWYRQTLGQGPEFLTYFQNEAQLEKSRLLSDRFSAERPKGSFSTLEIQRTEQGDSAMYLCASSLAEGGVYGYTFGSGTRLTVV.